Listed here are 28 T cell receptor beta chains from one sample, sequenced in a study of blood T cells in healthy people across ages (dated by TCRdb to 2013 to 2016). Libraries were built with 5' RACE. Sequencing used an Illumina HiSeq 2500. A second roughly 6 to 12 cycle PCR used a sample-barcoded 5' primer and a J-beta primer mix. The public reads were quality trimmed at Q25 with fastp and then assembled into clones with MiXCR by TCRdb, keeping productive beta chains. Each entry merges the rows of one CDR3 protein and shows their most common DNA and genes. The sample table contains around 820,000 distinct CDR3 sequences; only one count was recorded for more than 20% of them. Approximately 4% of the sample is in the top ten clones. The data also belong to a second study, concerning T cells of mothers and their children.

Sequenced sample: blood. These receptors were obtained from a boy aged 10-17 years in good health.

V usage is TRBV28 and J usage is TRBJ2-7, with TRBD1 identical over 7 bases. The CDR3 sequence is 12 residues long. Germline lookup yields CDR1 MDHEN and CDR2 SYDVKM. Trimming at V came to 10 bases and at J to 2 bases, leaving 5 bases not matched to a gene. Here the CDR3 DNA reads TGTGCCACTAAAGGGGGCCCCTACGAGCAGTACTTC. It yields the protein CATKGGPYEQYF.

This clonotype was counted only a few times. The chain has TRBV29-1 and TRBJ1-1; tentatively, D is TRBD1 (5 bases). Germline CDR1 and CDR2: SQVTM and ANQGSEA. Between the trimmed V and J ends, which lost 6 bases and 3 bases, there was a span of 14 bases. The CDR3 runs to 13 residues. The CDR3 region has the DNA TGCAGCGTAGGGGCCATGGGGGACACTGAAGCTTTCTTT. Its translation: CSVGAMGDTEAFF.

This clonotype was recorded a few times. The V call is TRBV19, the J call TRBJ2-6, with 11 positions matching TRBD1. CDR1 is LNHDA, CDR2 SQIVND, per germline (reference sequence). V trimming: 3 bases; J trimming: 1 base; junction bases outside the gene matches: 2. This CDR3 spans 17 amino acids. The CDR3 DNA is TGTGCCAGTAGTATTGGACAGGGGGCGTCTGGGGCCAACGTCCTGACTTTC. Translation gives CASSIGQGASGANVLTF.

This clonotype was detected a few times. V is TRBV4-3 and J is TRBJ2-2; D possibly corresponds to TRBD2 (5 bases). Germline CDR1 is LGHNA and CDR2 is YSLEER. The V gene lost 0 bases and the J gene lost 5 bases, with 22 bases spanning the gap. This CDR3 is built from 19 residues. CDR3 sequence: CASSQEVPGMLLRTGELFF. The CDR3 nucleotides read TGCGCCAGCAGCCAAGAGGTGCCGGGAATGCTACTTAGGACCGGGGAGCTGTTTTTT.

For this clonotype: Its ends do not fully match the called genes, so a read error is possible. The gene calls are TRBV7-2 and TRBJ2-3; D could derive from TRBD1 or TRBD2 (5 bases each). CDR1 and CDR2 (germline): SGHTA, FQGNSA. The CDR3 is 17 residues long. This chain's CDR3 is CASSLRVAGTLTDTQYF. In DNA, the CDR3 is TGTGCCAGCAGCTTAAGGGTTGCAGGGACCCTCACAGATACGCAGTACTTT.

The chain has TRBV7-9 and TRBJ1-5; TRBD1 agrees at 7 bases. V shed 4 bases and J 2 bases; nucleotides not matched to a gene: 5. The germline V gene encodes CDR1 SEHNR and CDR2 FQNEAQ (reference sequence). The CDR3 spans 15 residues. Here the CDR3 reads CASSSPGQGNQPQHF. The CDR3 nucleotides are TGTGCCAGCAGCTCACCCGGACAGGGCAATCAGCCCCAGCATTTT.

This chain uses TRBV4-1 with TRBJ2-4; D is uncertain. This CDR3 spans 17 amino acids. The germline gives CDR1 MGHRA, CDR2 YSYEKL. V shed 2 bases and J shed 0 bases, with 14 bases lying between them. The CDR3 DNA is TGCGCCAGCAGCCAATCATACCTGGGAATAGCCAAAAACATTCAGTACTTC. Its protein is CASSQSYLGIAKNIQYF.

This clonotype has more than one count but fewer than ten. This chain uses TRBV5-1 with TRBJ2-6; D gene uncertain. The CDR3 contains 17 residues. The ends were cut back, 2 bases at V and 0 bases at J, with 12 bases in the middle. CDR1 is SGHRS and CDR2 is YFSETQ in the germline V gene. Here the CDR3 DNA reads TGCGCCAGCAGCTTCGGACCTAATAGCTCTGGGGCCAACGTCCTGACTTTC. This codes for CASSFGPNSSGANVLTF. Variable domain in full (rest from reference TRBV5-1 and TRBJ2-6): KAGVTQTPRYLIKTRGQQVTLSCSPISGHRSVSWYQQTPGQGLQFLFEYFSETQRNKGNFPGRFSGRQFSNSRSEMNVSTLELGDSALYLCASSFGPNSSGANVLTFGAGSRLTVL.

This CDR3 reads CASSPPREGSVWGQRTQYF. In DNA form, the CDR3 reads TGTGCCAGCAGTCCCCCCCGGGAGGGATCAGTTTGGGGACAACGGACCCAGTACTTC. The chain has TRBV28 and TRBJ2-1; 8 nucleotides match TRBD2. The DNA end favors TRBJ2-5, so the J call may be wrong. CDR3 length: 19 residues. Per germline, CDR1 MDHEN and CDR2 SYDVKM.

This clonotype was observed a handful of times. The CDR3 reads CSVLGAGDTDTQYF. CDR3 in DNA: TGCAGCGTTCTCGGGGCGGGAGACACAGATACGCAGTATTTT. The V and J genes are TRBV29-1 and TRBJ2-3, with 7 bases identical to TRBD2. V lost 5 bases and J lost 2; bases outside the gene matches: 7. This CDR3 spans 14 amino acids. CDR1 SQVTM and CDR2 ANQGSEA come from the germline V gene.

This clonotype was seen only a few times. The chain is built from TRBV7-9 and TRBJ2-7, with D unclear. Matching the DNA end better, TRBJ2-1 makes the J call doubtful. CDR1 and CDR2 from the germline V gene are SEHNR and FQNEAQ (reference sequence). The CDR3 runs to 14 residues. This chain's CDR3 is CASSFMSAYNEQFF. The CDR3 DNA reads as TGTGCCAGCAGCTTTATGAGTGCCTACAATGAGCAGTTCTTC.

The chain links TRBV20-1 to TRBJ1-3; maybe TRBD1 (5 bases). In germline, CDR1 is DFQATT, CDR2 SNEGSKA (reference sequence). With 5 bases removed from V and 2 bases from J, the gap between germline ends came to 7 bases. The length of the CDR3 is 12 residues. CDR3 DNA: TGCAGTGCTTCGACAGCTGGAAACACCATATATTTT. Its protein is CSASTAGNTIYF.

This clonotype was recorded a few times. CDR3 in amino acids: CSARTPGHIQETQYF. CDR3 DNA: TGCAGTGCTCGGACGCCGGGACATATACAAGAGACCCAGTACTTC. The chain carries TRBV20-1 and TRBJ2-5; TRBD1 might be the D (6 bases). Trimming shortened V by 5 bases and J by 2 bases, and 18 bases separated the two germline ends. The CDR3 sequence is 15 residues long. The germline V gene has CDR1 DFQATT and CDR2 SNEGSKA (reference sequence).

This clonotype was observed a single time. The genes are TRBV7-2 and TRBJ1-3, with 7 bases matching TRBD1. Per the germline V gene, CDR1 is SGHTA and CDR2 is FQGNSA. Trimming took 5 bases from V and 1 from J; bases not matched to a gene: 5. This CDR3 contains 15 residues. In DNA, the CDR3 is TGTGCCAGCAGCACCCCGACAGGGTCTGGAAACACCATATATTTT. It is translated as CASSTPTGSGNTIYF.

The CDR3: CASSFDVDTQYF. CDR3 in DNA: TGTGCCAGCAGTTTTGACGTAGATACGCAGTATTTT. The chain is built from TRBV12-3 or TRBV12-4 and TRBJ2-3; D is uncertain. CDR3 length: 12 amino acids. V shed 3 bases and J shed 5 bases, with 6 bases lying between them.

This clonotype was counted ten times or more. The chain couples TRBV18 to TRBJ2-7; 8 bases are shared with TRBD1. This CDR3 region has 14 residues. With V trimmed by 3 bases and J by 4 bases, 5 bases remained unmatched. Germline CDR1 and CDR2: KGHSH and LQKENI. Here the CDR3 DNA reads TGTGCCAGCTCACCTCGACAGGGGTTGTACGAGCAGTACTTC. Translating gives CASSPRQGLYEQYF.

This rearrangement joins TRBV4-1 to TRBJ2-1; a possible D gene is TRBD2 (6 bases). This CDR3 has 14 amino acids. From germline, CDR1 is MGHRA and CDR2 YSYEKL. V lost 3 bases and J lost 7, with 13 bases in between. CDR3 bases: TGCGCCAGCAGCCACCCCTGGGGGGATAATGAGCAGTTCTTC. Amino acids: CASSHPWGDNEQFF.

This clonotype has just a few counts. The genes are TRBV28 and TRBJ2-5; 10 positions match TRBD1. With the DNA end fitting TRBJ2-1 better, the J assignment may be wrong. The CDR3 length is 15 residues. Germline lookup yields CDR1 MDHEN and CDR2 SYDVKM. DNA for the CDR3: TGTGCCAGCAGTTTATCCGAGGACAGGGGGAATGAGCAGTTCTTC. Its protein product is CASSLSEDRGNEQFF.

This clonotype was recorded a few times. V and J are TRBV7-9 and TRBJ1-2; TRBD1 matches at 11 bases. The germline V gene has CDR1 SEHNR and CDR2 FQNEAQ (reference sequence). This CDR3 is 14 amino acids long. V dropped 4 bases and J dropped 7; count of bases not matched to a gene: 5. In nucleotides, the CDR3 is TGTGCCAGCAGCTGGGACAGGGGGTTCAGTGGCTACACCTTC. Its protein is CASSWDRGFSGYTF.

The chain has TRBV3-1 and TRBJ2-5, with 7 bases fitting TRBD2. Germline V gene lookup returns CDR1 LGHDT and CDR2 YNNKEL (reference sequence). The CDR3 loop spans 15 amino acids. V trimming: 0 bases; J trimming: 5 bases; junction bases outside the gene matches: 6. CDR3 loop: CASSQDTVGGETQYF. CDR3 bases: TGTGCCAGCAGCCAAGATACTGTGGGAGGGGAGACCCAGTACTTC.

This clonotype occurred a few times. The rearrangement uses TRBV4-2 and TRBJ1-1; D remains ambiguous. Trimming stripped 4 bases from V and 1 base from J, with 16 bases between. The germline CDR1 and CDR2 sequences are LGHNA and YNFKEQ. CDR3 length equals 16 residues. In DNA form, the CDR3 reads TGTGCCAGCAGCCCCCCAAGGGTAGATGGGAACACTGAAGCTTTCTTT. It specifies CASSPPRVDGNTEAFF.

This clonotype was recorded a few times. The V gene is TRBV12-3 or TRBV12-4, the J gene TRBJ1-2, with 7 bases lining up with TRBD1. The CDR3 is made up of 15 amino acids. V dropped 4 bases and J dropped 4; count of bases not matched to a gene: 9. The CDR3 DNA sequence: TGTGCCAGCAGTTACATTATGGACAGGAGCTATGGCTACACCTTC. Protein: CASSYIMDRSYGYTF.

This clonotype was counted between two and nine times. The CDR3: CASSLVWTGVETQYF. The CDR3 DNA reads TGTGCCAGCAGCTTGGTGTGGACGGGCGTGGAGACCCAGTACTTC. The chain is built from TRBV11-2 and TRBJ2-5; unclear D gene. V lost 3 bases and J lost 5, with 16 bases in between. The CDR3 is 15 amino acids. Looked up from germline, CDR1 is SGHAT and CDR2 is FQNNGV.

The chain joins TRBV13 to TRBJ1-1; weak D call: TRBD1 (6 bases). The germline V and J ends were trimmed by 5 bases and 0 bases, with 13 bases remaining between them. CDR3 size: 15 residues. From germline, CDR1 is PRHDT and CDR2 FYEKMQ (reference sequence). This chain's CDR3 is CASSRIGTLNTEAFF. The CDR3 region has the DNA TGTGCCAGCAGCCGCATCGGGACACTGAACACTGAAGCTTTCTTT.

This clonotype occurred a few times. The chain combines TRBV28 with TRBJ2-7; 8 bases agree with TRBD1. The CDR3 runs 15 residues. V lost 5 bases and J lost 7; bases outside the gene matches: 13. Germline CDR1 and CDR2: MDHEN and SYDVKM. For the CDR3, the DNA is TGTGCCAGCAGTCCGTCCGGGACAGGTACCGGTGAGCAGTACTTC. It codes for CASSPSGTGTGEQYF. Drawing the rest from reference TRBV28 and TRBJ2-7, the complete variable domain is DVKVTQSSRYLVKRTGEKVFLECVQDMDHENMFWYRQDPGLGLRLIYFSYDVKMKEKGDIPEGYSVSREKKERFSLILESASTNQTSMYLCASSPSGTGTGEQYFGPGTRLTVT.

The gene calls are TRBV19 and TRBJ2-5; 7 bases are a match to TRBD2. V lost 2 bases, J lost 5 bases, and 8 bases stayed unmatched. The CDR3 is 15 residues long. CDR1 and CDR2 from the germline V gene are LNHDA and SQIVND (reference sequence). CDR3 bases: TGTGCCAGTAGTATAAGCGGGGCTAGCAGGGAGACCCAGTACTTC. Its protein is CASSISGASRETQYF. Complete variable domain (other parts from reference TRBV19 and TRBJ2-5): DGGITQSPKYLFRKEGQNVTLSCEQNLNHDAMYWYRQDPGQGLRLIYYSQIVNDFQKGDIAEGYSVSREKKESFPLTVTSAQKNPTAFYLCASSISGASRETQYFGPGTRLLVL.

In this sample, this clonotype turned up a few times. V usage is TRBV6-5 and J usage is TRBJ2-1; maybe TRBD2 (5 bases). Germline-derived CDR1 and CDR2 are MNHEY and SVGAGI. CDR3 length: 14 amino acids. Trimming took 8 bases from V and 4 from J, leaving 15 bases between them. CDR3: CASRPGVFYNEQFF. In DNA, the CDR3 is TGTGCCAGCCGCCCCGGGGTGTTTTACAATGAGCAGTTCTTC.

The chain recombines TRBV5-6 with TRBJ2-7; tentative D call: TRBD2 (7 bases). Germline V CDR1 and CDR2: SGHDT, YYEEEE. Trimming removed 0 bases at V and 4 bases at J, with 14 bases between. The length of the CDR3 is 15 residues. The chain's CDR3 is CASSLVGGGHYEQYF. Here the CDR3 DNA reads TGTGCCAGCAGCTTGGTCGGCGGGGGCCATTACGAGCAGTACTTC.